The sample holds one count of the clone carrying this T cell receptor (beta chain). What it binds is not known. These data belong to a study of cytomegalovirus exposure and HLA in healthy donors. Whole-study findings and limits: Reported performance of the classifier showed diagnosis of cytomegalovirus status with high specificity and sensitivity. Some TCR beta chains (164 of them) were listed as cytomegalovirus-associated.

The assay was immunoSEQ multiplex PCR, and TCRdb's table has in-frame clones only and misses some. The repertoire holds roughly 150,000 clones, with over 85% as singletons. The germline V and J ends were trimmed by 10 bases and 2 bases, with 19 bases remaining between them. This CDR3 contains 15 residues. The germline V gene encodes CDR1 LNHDA and CDR2 SQIVND (reference sequence). Separate from the approximately 700-subject first cohort was the approximately 110-subject validation cohort, to which the donors belonged. This TCR was sampled from a woman aged 18-35 years in good health and CMV-seropositive. The genes are TRBV19 and TRBJ2-3, with D hard to call. Source material: PBMCs. DNA of the CDR3: TGTGCCACCAGTGGGCGAAACCCCCCCACAGATACGCAGTATTTT. Its translation is CATSGRNPPTDTQYF.